A selection of T cell receptor beta chains follows, all from one sample in a study of blood T cell repertoires in COVID-19. Measured with immunoSEQ multiplex PCR; TCRdb has only the in-frame clones, and not every one. The sample shows fewer than 250,000 clones, roughly nine tenths of them seen only once. The specimen sequenced was PBMCs or T cells enriched from blood (not recorded which). Receptor source: a man aged 25 to 40 who had recovered from COVID-19. CDR3s include the opening cysteine and the closing phenylalanine or tryptophan. Fields, in order: clone size, V gene, J gene, D gene, CDR3 protein, CDR3 DNA. A D gene is named only where the DNA matches it firmly. The size entry is marked missing in some rows and otherwise reads once, few, many or a size class.

NA,TRBV7-2,TRBJ2-2,TRBD2,CASSSQLAGSGELFF,TGTGCCAGCAGCTCCCAACTAGCGGGGTCCGGGGAGCTGTTTTTT
NA,TRBV27,TRBJ1-5,TRBD1,CASSRQGDQPQHF,TGTGCCAGCAGTCGACAGGGCGATCAGCCCCAGCATTTT
NA,TRBV2,TRBJ1-5,TRBD1,CASSATGDRQPQHF,TGTGCCAGCAGCGCTACAGGGGATCGGCAGCCCCAGCATTTT
NA,TRBV9,TRBJ2-5,TRBD1,CASSAGQQETQYF,TGTGCCAGCAGCGCGGGACAGCAAGAGACCCAGTACTTC
NA,TRBV30,TRBJ1-1,TRBD1,CAWTREQGRTEAFF,TGTGCCTGGACTCGTGAACAGGGGAGGACTGAAGCTTTCTTT
NA,TRBV7-2,TRBJ2-3,NA,CASSLGYYLTDTQYF,TGTGCCAGCAGCTTAGGGTACTACCTCACAGATACGCAGTATTTT
NA,TRBV27,TRBJ2-7,NA,CASTPLRQGGKEQYF,TGTGCCAGCACACCTCTACGACAGGGAGGAAAAGAGCAGTACTTC
NA,TRBV30,TRBJ2-7,TRBD1,CACRTGSSYEQYF,TGTGCCTGCCGGACAGGGAGCTCCTACGAGCAGTACTTC
NA,TRBV7-8,TRBJ2-1,NA,CASSLVYAGSSYNEQFF,TGTGCCAGCAGCTTAGTCTATGCGGGGAGCTCCTACAATGAGCAGTTCTTC
NA,TRBV15,TRBJ1-2,TRBD1,CAARGTGGYGYTF,TGTGCCGCACGAGGGACAGGGGGCTATGGCTACACCTTC
NA,TRBV4-3,TRBJ1-2,TRBD1,CASSPTGKSGYTF,TGCGCCAGCAGCCCGACAGGGAAAAGTGGCTACACCTTC
NA,TRBV5-1,TRBJ2-1,TRBD2,CASSLEFGTSGRAGSDEQFF,TGCGCCAGCAGCTTGGAATTTGGGACTAGCGGGAGGGCGGGATCAGATGAGCAGTTCTTC
NA,TRBV6-5,TRBJ2-7,NA,CASSYAGQTYEQYF,TGTGCCAGCAGTTACGCGGGGCAGACCTACGAGCAGTACTTC
NA,TRBV19,TRBJ1-2,NA,CASSMESFYGYTF,TGTGCCAGTAGTATGGAGTCCTTCTATGGCTACACCTTC
NA,TRBV28,TRBJ1-2,TRBD1,CASSSGTGAYGYTF,TGTGCCAGCAGTTCCGGGACAGGGGCCTATGGCTACACCTTC
NA,TRBV7-9,TRBJ2-3,TRBD2,CASSPRLAGDTQYF,TGTGCCAGCAGCCCCAGACTAGCAGGAGATACGCAGTATTTT
NA,TRBV28,TRBJ2-5,TRBD1,CASTFGVGDRTQYF,TGTGCCAGCACCTTCGGCGTAGGGGACAGGACCCAGTACTTC
NA,TRBV27,TRBJ2-1,TRBD2,CASSLDSGGRAHNEQFF,TGTGCCAGCAGTTTAGACTCGGGGGGGAGGGCTCACAATGAGCAGTTCTTC
NA,TRBV7-8,TRBJ1-1,NA,CASSVTGRGVTEAFF,TGTGCCAGCAGCGTGACAGGTCGGGGGGTCACTGAAGCTTTCTTT
NA,TRBV2,TRBJ2-1,TRBD2,CASRLTGTSGMDEQFF,TGTGCCAGCAGACTGACCGGGACTAGCGGGATGGATGAGCAGTTCTTC
many,TRBV4-1,TRBJ2-3,TRBD2,CASSQDRLAGRNTQYF,TGCGCCAGCAGCCAAGATCGCCTAGCGGGGAGAAATACGCAGTATTTT
NA,TRBV4-2,TRBJ2-1,NA,CASSQGTTAKLF,TGTGCCAGCAGCCAAGGGACTACCGCTAAACTCTTC